Listed below are T cell receptor beta chains from one sample, sequenced in a study of cytotoxic CD8 clonotypes in ibrutinib-treated CLL. Data came from immunoSEQ multiplex PCR; TCRdb stores just in-frame clones and leaves some out. The repertoire consists of over 14,000 clones, with roughly 76% occurring once and the leading ten covering 5.4%. The sample consisted of PBMCs, taken before ibrutinib treatment. The receptors shown here come from a human donor with chronic lymphocytic leukemia. The CDR3 runs from the conserved cysteine through the conserved F or W. The D gene is left open where the match is weak. Some rows have no size entry. The others give once, few or many, or a class for an expanded clone.

length	J	size	D	V	CDR3	DNA
15	TRBJ2-5	NA	TRBD2	TRBV27	CASSFWTSGLETQYF	TGTGCCAGCAGTTTTTGGACTAGCGGACTAGAGACCCAGTACTTC
14	TRBJ1-5	NA	TRBD1	TRBV7-9	CASSQGVGNQPQHF	TGTGCCAGCAGCCAGGGGGTGGGGAATCAGCCCCAGCATTTT
16	TRBJ2-3	NA	NA	TRBV7-2	CASSPPTGRVTDTQYF	TGTGCCAGCAGCCCACCGACAGGCAGAGTGACAGATACGCAGTATTTT
14	TRBJ2-7	NA	NA	TRBV4-3	CASSQLGGNYEQYF	TGCGCCAGCAGCCAACTTGGAGGGAACTACGAGCAGTACTTC
15	TRBJ1-4	NA	NA	TRBV28	CASSSPREEDEKLFF	TGTGCCAGCAGTTCGCCCAGGGAAGAGGATGAAAAACTGTTTTTT
19	TRBJ2-1	NA	TRBD2	TRBV27	CASSTRPGLAGDPYNEQFF	TGTGCCAGCAGTACGAGACCGGGACTAGCGGGGGACCCCTACAATGAGCAGTTCTTC
14	TRBJ1-3	once	TRBD1	TRBV10-3	CATPGQPSGNTIYF	TGTGCCACCCCGGGACAGCCCTCTGGAAACACCATATATTTT
19	TRBJ2-6	NA	NA	TRBV7-6	CASSSRRQGPHSGANVLTF	TGTGCCAGCAGCTCCCGACGTCAGGGCCCGCATTCCGGGGCCAACGTCCTGACTTTC
13	TRBJ2-3	NA	NA	TRBV9	CASSPTMGDTQYF	TGTGCCAGCAGCCCGACCATGGGGGATACGCAGTATTTT
17	TRBJ2-5	few	NA	TRBV11-2	CASSLGAQGGARETQYF	TGTGCCAGCAGCTTAGGCGCCCAAGGGGGGGCCAGAGAGACCCAGTACTTC
14	TRBJ2-7	NA	TRBD1	TRBV6-1	CASSETRQGYEQYF	TGTGCCAGCAGTGAAACTAGACAGGGTTACGAGCAGTACTTC
18	TRBJ2-1	NA	NA	TRBV10-1	CASSESNRNGLFYNEQFF	TGCGCCAGCAGTGAGTCTAATCGGAACGGTCTCTTCTACAATGAGCAGTTCTTC
17	TRBJ1-2	few	TRBD1	TRBV27	CASSPTMRQGPNYGYTF	TGTGCCAGCAGCCCCACCATGCGACAGGGCCCTAACTATGGCTACACCTTC
14	TRBJ2-7	NA	NA	TRBV6-6	CASTPPGDQREQYF	TGTGCCAGCACGCCCCCGGGAGACCAACGCGAGCAGTACTTC
12	TRBJ1-2	few	TRBD1	TRBV2	CASGGQGYGYTF	TGTGCCAGCGGGGGACAGGGTTATGGCTACACCTTC
16	TRBJ2-7	NA	NA	TRBV28	CASSFQGGTGSYEQYF	TGTGCCAGCAGTTTCCAGGGGGGAACGGGCTCCTACGAGCAGTACTTC
12	TRBJ1-5	NA	NA	TRBV29-1	CSVAGSNQPQHF	TGCAGCGTTGCAGGGAGCAATCAGCCCCAGCATTTT
11	TRBJ1-2	NA	NA	TRBV6-1	CASGGGSGYTF	TGTGCCAGTGGCGGGGGTAGTGGCTACACCTTC
12	TRBJ1-2	NA	NA	TRBV5-5	CASSLDLGGYTF	TGTGCCAGCAGCTTGGACCTAGGGGGCTACACCTTC
15	TRBJ2-3	NA	NA	TRBV4-3	CASSQDRRGGDTQYF	TGCGCCAGCAGCCAAGATCGGAGGGGGGGGGATACGCAGTATTTT
19	TRBJ1-6	NA	TRBD1	TRBV7-2	CASSLGPPGGQGGNSPLHF	TGTGCCAGCAGCTTAGGGCCCCCAGGGGGCCAGGGAGGGAATTCACCCCTCCACTTT
13	TRBJ2-5	NA	TRBD1	TRBV28	CASGTGRMETQYF	TGTGCCAGCGGGACAGGGCGAATGGAGACCCAGTACTTC
13	TRBJ2-7	NA	NA	TRBV19	CASSVARSYEQYF	TGTGCCAGTAGTGTGGCCAGATCCTACGAGCAGTACTTC
15	TRBJ2-5	NA	NA	TRBV10-3	CAISDGGRGQETQYF	TGTGCCATCAGTGATGGGGGAAGGGGGCAAGAGACCCAGTACTTC
16	TRBJ2-3	NA	NA	TRBV9	CASSPRGGYWGDTQYF	TGTGCCAGCAGCCCGAGGGGGGGCTACTGGGGGGATACGCAGTATTTT
14	TRBJ1-3	NA	TRBD1	TRBV10-3	CAITMTGSGNTIYF	TGTGCCATCACTATGACAGGGTCAGGAAACACCATATATTTT
15	TRBJ2-4	NA	NA	TRBV11-2	CASSPQGIAKNIQYF	TGTGCCAGCAGCCCCCAGGGGATAGCCAAAAACATTCAGTACTTC
15	TRBJ2-3	NA	TRBD2	TRBV6-1	CASLPLAGGGGTQYF	TGTGCCAGCCTCCCACTAGCGGGAGGGGGGGGTACGCAGTATTTT
15	TRBJ2-7	NA	TRBD2	TRBV7-3	CASSFGASGIYEQYF	TGTGCCAGCAGCTTCGGGGCTAGCGGGATTTACGAGCAGTACTTC
13	TRBJ2-7	NA	TRBD1	TRBV11-2	CASSPDRAREQYF	TGTGCCAGCAGCCCCGACAGGGCGCGCGAGCAGTACTTC
16	TRBJ2-6	few	NA	TRBV4-2	CASSQDLGAGANVLTF	TGTGCCAGCAGCCAAGATCTTGGGGCTGGGGCCAACGTCCTGACTTTC
12	TRBJ2-7	NA	TRBD1	TRBV19	CASTDRGYEQYF	TGTGCCAGTACCGACAGGGGGTACGAGCAGTACTTC
12	TRBJ2-7	NA	NA	TRBV5-6	CASSHGTPEQYF	TGTGCCAGCAGCCACGGGACACCCGAGCAGTACTTC
14	TRBJ2-7	few	NA	TRBV9	CASSVGVGPYEQYF	TGTGCCAGCAGCGTAGGGGTAGGGCCCTACGAGCAGTACTTC